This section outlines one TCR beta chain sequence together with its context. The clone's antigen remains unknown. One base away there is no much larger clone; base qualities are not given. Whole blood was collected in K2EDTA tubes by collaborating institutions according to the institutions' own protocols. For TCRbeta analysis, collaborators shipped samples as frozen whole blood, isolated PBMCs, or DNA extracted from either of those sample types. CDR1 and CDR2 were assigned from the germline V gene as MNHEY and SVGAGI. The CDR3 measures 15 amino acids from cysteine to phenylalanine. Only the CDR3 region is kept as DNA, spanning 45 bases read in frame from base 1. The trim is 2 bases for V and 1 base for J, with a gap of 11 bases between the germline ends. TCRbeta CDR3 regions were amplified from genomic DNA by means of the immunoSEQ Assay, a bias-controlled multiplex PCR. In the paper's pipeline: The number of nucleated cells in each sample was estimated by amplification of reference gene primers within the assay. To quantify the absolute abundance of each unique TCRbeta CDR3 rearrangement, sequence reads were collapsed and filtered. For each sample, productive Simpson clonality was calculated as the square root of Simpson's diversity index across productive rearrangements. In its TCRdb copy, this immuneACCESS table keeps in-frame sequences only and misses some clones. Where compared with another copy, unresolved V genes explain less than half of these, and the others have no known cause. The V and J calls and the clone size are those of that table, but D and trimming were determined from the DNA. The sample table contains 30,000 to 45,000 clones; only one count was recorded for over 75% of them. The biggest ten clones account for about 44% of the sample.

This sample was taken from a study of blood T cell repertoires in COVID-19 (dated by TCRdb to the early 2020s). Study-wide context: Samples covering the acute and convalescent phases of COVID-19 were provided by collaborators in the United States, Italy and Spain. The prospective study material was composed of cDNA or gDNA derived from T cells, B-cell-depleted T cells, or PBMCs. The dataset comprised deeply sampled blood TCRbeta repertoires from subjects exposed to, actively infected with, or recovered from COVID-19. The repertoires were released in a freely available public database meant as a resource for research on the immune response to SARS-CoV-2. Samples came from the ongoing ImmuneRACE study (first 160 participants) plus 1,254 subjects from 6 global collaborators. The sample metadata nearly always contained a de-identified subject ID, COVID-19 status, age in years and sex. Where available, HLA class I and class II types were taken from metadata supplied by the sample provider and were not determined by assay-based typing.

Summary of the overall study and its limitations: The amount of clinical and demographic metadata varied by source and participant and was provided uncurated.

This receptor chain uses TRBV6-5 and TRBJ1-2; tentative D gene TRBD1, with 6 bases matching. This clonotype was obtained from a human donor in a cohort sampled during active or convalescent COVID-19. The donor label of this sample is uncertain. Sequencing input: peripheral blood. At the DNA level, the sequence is TGTGCCAGCAGTTACACCTCAGGGGTTAACTATGGCTACACCTTC. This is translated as CASSYTSGVNYGYTF.